This TCR beta chain was recovered during a study of tumor-infiltrating lymphocytes in primary liver carcinoma. The overall study: Patients had primary liver carcinoma treated by surgical resection. Study results and caveats: Bulk, unsorted sampling meant CD4+ and CD8+ repertoires went uncompared.

Trimming took 3 bases from V and 2 from J, leaving 16 bases between them. CDR3 size: 16 residues. Germline values: CDR1 MNHNS, CDR2 SASEGT. Germline DNA was extracted alongside blood RNA, which was obtained from unsorted whole blood. There were only treatment-naive patients, all with chronic HBV infection. A sample of approximately 4 milliliters of peripheral blood was taken before surgery. The template, approximately 500 ng total RNA, yielded TCR beta cDNA made with a constant-region primer. Nested multiplex PCR, run for three rounds with slightly modified ARM-PCR, yielded TCR beta libraries. Researchers ran the first two PCR rounds for 10 cycles each with TRBV1-TRBV30 forward primers and a C-beta reverse primer. In TCRdb, the multiplex PCR reads were re-called with MiXCR into one record per CDR3 protein. Here the sample spans fewer than 250,000 distinct CDR3 sequences, approximately 64% being singletons.

Details on this clonotype: Its target is unknown. A read error may explain this, as a much larger clone is one base away.

Sequences were obtained from peripheral blood. The rearrangement joins TRBV6-1 to TRBJ1-1; D call uncertain. The TCR sequence derives from a woman in her sixties with primary liver carcinoma and hepatitis B virus infection. CDR3 loop: CASSDWAERINTEAFF. CDR3 DNA sequence: TGTGCCAGCAGTGACTGGGCCGAGAGGATTAACACTGAAGCTTTCTTT.